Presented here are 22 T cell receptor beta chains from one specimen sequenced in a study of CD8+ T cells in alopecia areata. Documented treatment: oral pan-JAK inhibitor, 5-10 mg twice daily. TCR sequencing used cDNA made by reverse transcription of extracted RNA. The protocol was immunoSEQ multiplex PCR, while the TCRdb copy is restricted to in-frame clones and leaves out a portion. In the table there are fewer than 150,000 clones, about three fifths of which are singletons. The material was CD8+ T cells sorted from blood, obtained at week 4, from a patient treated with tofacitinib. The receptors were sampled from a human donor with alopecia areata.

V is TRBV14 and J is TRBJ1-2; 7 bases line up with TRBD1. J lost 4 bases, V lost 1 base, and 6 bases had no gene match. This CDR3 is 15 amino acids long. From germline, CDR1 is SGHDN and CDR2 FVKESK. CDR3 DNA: TGTGCCAGCAGCCAAGTCCCAGGGGGGACCTATGGCTACACCTTC. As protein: CASSQVPGGTYGYTF.

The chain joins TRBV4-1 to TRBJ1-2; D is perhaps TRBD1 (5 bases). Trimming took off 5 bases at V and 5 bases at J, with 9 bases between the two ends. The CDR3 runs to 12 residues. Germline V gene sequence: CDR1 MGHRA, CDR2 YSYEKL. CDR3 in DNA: TGCGCCAGCAGCGACAGAGCTTATGGCTACACCTTC. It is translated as CASSDRAYGYTF.

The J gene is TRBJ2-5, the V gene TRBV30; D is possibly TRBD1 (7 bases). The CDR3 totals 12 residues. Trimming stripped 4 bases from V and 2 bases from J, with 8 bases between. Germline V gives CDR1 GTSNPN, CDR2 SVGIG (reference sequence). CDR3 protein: CAWTGGQETQYF. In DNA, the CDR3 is TGTGCCTGGACAGGGGGGCAAGAGACCCAGTACTTC.

Here the CDR3 DNA reads TGCGCCAGCAGCCGCATGCCCCAGGGTGAGAACATTCAGTACTTC. This codes for CASSRMPQGENIQYF. V and J are TRBV4-1 and TRBJ2-4; possible D gene TRBD1, 5 bases. This CDR3 contains 15 residues. Germline-derived CDR1 and CDR2 are MGHRA and YSYEKL. V shed 4 bases and J shed 7 bases, with 17 bases lying between them.

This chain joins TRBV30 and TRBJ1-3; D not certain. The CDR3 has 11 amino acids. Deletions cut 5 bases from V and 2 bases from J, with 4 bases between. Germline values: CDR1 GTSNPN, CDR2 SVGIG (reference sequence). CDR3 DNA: TGTGCCTGGGACGCTGGAAACACCATATATTTT. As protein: CAWDAGNTIYF.

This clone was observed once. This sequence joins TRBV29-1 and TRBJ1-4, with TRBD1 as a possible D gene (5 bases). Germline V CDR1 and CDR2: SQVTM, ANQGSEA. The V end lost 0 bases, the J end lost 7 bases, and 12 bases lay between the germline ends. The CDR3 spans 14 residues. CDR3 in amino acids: CSVEDQTALEKLFF. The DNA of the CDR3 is TGCAGCGTTGAAGATCAGACAGCCCTTGAAAAACTGTTTTTT.

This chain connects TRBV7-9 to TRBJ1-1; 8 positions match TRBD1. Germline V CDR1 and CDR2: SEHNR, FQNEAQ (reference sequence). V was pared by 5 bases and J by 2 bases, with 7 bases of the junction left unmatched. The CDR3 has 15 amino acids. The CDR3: CASSRSGQGNTEAFF. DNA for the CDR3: TGTGCCAGCAGCCGCTCCGGACAGGGAAACACTGAAGCTTTCTTT.

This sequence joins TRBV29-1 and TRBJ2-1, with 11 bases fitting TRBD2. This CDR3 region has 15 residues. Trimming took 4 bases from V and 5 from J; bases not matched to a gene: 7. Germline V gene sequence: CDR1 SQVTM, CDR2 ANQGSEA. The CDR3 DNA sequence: TGCAGCGTTGCCTCTAGCGGGGGGACCCACAATGAGCAGTTCTTC. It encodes CSVASSGGTHNEQFF.

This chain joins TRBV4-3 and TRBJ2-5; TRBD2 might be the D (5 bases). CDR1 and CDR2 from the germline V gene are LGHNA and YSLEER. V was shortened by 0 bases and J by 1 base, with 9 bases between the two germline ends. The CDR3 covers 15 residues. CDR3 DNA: TGCGCCAGCAGCCAAGAATGGCTAGCCCAAGAGACCCAGTACTTC. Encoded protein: CASSQEWLAQETQYF.

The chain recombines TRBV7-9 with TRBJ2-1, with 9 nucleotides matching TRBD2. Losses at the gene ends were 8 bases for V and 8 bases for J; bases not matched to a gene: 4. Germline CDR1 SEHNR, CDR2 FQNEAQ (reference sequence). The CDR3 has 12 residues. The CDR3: CASSWTSDEQFF. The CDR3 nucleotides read TGTGCCAGCTCCTGGACTAGCGATGAGCAGTTCTTC.

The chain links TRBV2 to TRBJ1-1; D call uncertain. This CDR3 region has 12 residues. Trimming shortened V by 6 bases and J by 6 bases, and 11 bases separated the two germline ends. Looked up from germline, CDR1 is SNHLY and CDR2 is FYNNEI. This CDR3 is CASRGISPEAFF. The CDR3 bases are TGTGCCAGCAGAGGAATTTCCCCTGAAGCTTTCTTT.

Written as DNA, the CDR3 is TGTGCCAGCAGCTTAAGGAACACCGGGGAGCTGTTTTTT. Protein: CASSLRNTGELFF. The chain links TRBV13 to TRBJ2-2; D is unclear. The CDR3 is 13 residues long. V was pared by 2 bases and J by 1 base, with 2 bases between. Germline values: CDR1 PRHDT, CDR2 FYEKMQ (reference sequence).

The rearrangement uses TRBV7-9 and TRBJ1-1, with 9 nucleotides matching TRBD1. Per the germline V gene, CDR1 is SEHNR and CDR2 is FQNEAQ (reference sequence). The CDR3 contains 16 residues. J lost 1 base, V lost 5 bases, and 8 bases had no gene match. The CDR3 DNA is TGTGCCAGCAGCGACGGACAGGGGAGGCAGAACACTGAAGCTTTCTTT. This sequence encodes CASSDGQGRQNTEAFF. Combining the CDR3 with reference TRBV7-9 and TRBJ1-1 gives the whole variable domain DTGVSQNPRHKITKRGQNVTFRCDPISEHNRLYWYRQTLGQGPEFLTYFQNEAQLEKSRLLSDRFSAERPKGSFSTLEIQRTEQGDSAMYLCASSDGQGRQNTEAFFGQGTRLTVV.

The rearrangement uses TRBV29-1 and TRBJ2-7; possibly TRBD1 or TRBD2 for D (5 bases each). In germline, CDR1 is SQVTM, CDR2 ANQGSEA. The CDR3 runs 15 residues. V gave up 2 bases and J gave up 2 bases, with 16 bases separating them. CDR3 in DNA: TGCAGCGTTGAAAGTAACCGGGACGGAACCTACGAGCAGTACTTC. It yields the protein CSVESNRDGTYEQYF.

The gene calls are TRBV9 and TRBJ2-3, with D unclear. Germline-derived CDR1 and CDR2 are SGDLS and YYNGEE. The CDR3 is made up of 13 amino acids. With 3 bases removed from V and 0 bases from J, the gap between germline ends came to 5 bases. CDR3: CASSDQSTDTQYF. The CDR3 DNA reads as TGTGCCAGCAGCGATCAAAGCACAGATACGCAGTATTTT.

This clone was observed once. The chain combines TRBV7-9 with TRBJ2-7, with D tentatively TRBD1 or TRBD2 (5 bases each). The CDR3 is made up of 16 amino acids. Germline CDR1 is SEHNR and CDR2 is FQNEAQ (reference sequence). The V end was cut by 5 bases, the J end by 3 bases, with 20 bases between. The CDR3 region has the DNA TGTGCCAGCAGCCACTCCTCGGGGCAGGCTCACTACGAGCAGTACTTC. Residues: CASSHSSGQAHYEQYF.

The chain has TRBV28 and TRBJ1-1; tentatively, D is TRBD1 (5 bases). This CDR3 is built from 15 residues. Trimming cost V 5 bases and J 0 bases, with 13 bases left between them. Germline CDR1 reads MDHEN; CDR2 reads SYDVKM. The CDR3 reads CASSRLDRLNTEAFF. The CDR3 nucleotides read TGTGCCAGCAGTCGCCTTGACAGACTGAACACTGAAGCTTTCTTT.

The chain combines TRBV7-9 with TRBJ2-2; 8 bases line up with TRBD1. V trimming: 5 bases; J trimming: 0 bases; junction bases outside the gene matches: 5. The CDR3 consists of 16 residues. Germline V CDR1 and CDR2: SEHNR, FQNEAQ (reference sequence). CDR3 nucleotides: TGTGCCAGCAGCGCCAGGACAGGGTCGAACACCGGGGAGCTGTTTTTT. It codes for CASSARTGSNTGELFF.

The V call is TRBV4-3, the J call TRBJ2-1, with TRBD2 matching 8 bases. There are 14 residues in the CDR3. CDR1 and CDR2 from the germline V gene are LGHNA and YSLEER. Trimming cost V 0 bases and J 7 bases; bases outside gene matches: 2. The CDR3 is CASSQDVAGNEQFF. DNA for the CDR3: TGCGCCAGCAGCCAAGATGTAGCGGGGAATGAGCAGTTCTTC.

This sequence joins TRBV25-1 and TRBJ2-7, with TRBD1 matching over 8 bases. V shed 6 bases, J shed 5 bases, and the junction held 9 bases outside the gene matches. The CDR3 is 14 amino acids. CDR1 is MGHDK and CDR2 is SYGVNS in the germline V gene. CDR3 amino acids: CASSGTGQRNEQYF. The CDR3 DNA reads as TGTGCCAGCAGCGGGACAGGCCAGCGAAACGAGCAGTACTTC.

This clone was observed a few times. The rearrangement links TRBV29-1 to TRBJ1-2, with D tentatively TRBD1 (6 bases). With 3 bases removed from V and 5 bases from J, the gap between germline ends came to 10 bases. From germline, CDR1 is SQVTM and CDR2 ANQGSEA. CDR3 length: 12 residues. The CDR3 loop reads CSVDPQGYGYTF. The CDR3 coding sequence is TGCAGCGTTGACCCTCAGGGGTATGGCTACACCTTC.

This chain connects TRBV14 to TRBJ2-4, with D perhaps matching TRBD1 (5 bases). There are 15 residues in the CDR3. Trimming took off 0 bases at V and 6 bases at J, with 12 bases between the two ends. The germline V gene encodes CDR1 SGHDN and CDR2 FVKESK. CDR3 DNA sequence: TGTGCCAGCAGCCAAGATCTTGGACACCTAAACATTCAGTACTTC. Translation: CASSQDLGHLNIQYF.